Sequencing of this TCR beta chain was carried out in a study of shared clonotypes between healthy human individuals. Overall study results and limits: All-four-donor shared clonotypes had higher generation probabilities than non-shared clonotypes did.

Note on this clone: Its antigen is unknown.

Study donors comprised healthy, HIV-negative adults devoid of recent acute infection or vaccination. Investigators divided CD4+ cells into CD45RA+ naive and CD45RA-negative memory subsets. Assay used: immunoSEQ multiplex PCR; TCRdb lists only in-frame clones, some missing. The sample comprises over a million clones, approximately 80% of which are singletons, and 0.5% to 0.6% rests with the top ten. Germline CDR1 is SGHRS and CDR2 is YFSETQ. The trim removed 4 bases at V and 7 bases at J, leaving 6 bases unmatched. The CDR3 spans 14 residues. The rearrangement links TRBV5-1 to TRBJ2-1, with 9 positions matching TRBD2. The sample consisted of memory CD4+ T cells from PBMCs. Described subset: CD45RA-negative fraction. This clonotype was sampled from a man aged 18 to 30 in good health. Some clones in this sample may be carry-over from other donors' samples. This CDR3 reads CASSASGTLNEQFF. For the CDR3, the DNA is TGCGCCAGCAGCGCTAGCGGGACCCTGAATGAGCAGTTCTTC.